Each of the 23 T cell receptor beta chains below was sequenced from the same sample in a study of blood T cell repertoires in COVID-19. Clones were read by immunoSEQ multiplex PCR, and TCRdb kept only the in-frame ones, dropping some. Of 80,000 to 95,000 clones in the sample, 88% are singletons; the top ten hold more than 5.5%. Material for sequencing was peripheral blood. The receptors stem from a man in his 70s with acute or convalescent COVID-19.

The gene calls are TRBV10-3 and TRBJ2-1, with a possible D match to TRBD2 (5 bases). The ends were cut back, 5 bases at V and 7 bases at J, with 15 bases in the middle. This CDR3 comprises 14 residues. The germline gives CDR1 ENHRY, CDR2 SYGVKD. In DNA form, the CDR3 reads TGTGCCATCAGTTCGTTGGCTAGCACGAATGAGCAGTTCTTC. It encodes CAISSLASTNEQFF.

The chain is built from TRBV9 and TRBJ1-6; no reliable D call. This CDR3 is built from 15 residues. In germline, CDR1 is SGDLS, CDR2 YYNGEE. Trimming took 2 bases from V and 7 from J, leaving 13 bases between them. As DNA, the CDR3 is TGTGCCAGCAGCGTGGCGGGTATCGGAAATTCACCCCTCCACTTT. Its translation is CASSVAGIGNSPLHF.

The V and J genes are TRBV7-2 and TRBJ1-1; 11 nucleotides align to TRBD1. V lost 1 base to trimming and J lost 5 bases; unmatched junction nucleotides: 12. Looked up from germline, CDR1 is SGHTA and CDR2 is FQGNSA. The CDR3 consists of 18 residues. The CDR3 sequence: CASSLEPGTGGWNTEAFF. The CDR3 coding sequence is TGTGCCAGCAGCTTAGAACCCGGGACAGGGGGATGGAATACTGAAGCTTTCTTT.

The chain employs TRBV5-6 and TRBJ2-5, with D perhaps matching TRBD1 (5 bases). Germline CDR1 and CDR2: SGHDT and YYEEEE. With 4 bases removed from V and 5 bases from J, the gap between germline ends came to 15 bases. The CDR3 contains 14 residues. CDR3 coding DNA: TGTGCCAGCAGCCTCCCCGTGGGGCCGGAGACCCAGTACTTC. Translated, it gives CASSLPVGPETQYF.

This rearrangement joins TRBV5-1 to TRBJ1-2; the D gene is possibly TRBD1 (5 bases). Germline CDR1 is SGHRS and CDR2 is YFSETQ. Trimming shortened V by 2 bases and J by 1 base, and 12 bases separated the two germline ends. The CDR3 is 15 amino acids. The CDR3 protein is CASSFSTGLNYGYTF. DNA for the CDR3: TGCGCCAGCAGCTTTAGTACAGGTCTTAACTATGGCTACACCTTC.

The chain uses TRBV19 and TRBJ2-4; 9 bases are shared with TRBD1. J was trimmed by 3 bases and V by 6 bases; bases with no gene match: 6. The CDR3 has 15 amino acids. CDR1 is LNHDA and CDR2 is SQIVND in the germline V gene (reference sequence). The CDR3 sequence is CASRGQGWDKNIQYF. The CDR3 DNA follows: TGTGCCAGTAGGGGACAGGGATGGGACAAAAACATTCAGTACTTC.

The chain is built from TRBV5-1 and TRBJ2-2; weak D call: TRBD2 (5 bases). Trimming took 0 bases from V and 4 from J, leaving 13 bases between them. Germline-derived CDR1 and CDR2 are SGHRS and YFSETQ. The CDR3 loop spans 16 amino acids. The CDR3 protein is CASSLGQTGSTGELFF. The CDR3 DNA sequence: TGCGCCAGCAGCTTGGGGCAGACGGGATCCACCGGGGAGCTGTTTTTT.

The rearrangement uses TRBV7-3 and TRBJ1-1, with 8 bases lining up with TRBD1. CDR1 and CDR2 from the germline V gene are SGHTA and FQGTGA. V was pared by 2 bases and J by 1 base, with 0 bases of the junction left unmatched. The CDR3 sequence is 14 residues long. The CDR3 DNA reads TGTGCCAGCAGCTTAGGGACAGGGAACACTGAAGCTTTCTTT. Its protein is CASSLGTGNTEAFF.

In regard to this clone: The junction differs from germline at one of its ends, possibly a read error. This chain joins TRBV6-6 and TRBJ1-1; TRBD1 agrees at 7 bases. The V gene's germline CDR1 is MNHNY and CDR2 SVGAGI (reference sequence). There are 12 residues in the CDR3. This CDR3 is CASSFDRVERRF. The CDR3 DNA is TGTGCCAGCAGCTTCGACAGGGTTGAGCGGAGATTT.

The chain is built from TRBV7-2 and TRBJ2-1; D possibly corresponds to TRBD1 (6 bases). Deletions cut 5 bases from V and 9 bases from J, with 20 bases between. Germline V gene data show CDR1 as SGHTA and CDR2 as FQGNSA. This CDR3 comprises 15 residues. The DNA of the CDR3 is TGTGCCAGCAGCGTCGACAGGTTGCTAGGCGCTGAGCAGTTCTTC. Translation: CASSVDRLLGAEQFF.

The chain couples TRBV19 to TRBJ2-5, with no clear D. Germline CDR1 LNHDA, CDR2 SQIVND (reference sequence). The CDR3 is 15 residues long. Trimming left V 3 bases short and J 7 bases short, with 18 bases between. CDR3 amino acids: CASSICPSPGWTQYF. CDR3 nucleotides: TGTGCCAGTAGTATTTGTCCCAGTCCGGGTTGGACCCAGTACTTC.

The count of this clone is one. This rearrangement joins TRBV7-2 to TRBJ1-5; 8 bases map to TRBD1. The CDR3 extends over 14 amino acids. CDR1 and CDR2 from the germline V gene are SGHTA and FQGNSA. The V and J ends lost 5 bases and 7 bases, in that order; junction bases with no gene match: 7. DNA for the CDR3: TGTGCCAGCAGCGAGGGACAGGCGACCCAGCCCCAGCATTTT. Its translation: CASSEGQATQPQHF.

The chain joins TRBV4-1 to TRBJ1-6; tentative D call: TRBD1 (5 bases). V was trimmed by 5 bases and J by 5 bases, leaving 16 bases between them. This CDR3 is built from 16 residues. Germline CDR1 is MGHRA and CDR2 is YSYEKL. CDR3 coding DNA: TGCGCCAGCAGCTACAATGACAGACCGAATAATTCACCCCTCCACTTT. It translates to CASSYNDRPNNSPLHF.

CDR3 in amino acids: CASSESGTNYGYTF. Here the CDR3 DNA reads TGCGCCAGCAGTGAGAGCGGAACTAACTATGGCTACACCTTC. The V gene is TRBV10-1, the J gene TRBJ1-2; D gene ambiguous. Trimming pared 2 bases from V and 0 bases from J, leaving 7 bases between. The length of the CDR3 is 14 residues. The germline CDR1 and CDR2 sequences are WNHNN and SYGVQD (reference sequence).

Only a few counts were recorded for this clone. The chain carries TRBV27 and TRBJ1-5, with D possibly TRBD1 on 6 matching bases. This CDR3 comprises 16 residues. CDR1 is MNHEY, CDR2 SMNVEV, per germline (reference sequence). V lost 3 bases and J lost 2, with 14 bases in between. CDR3 protein: CASSFKSGVGNQPQHF. In nucleotides, the CDR3 is TGTGCCAGCAGTTTCAAATCAGGGGTAGGCAATCAGCCCCAGCATTTT.

This clone came up once. CDR3 coding DNA: TGTGCCAGCAGGCGTACACAGGGCAGCAATCAGCCCCAGCATTTT. Its translation is CASRRTQGSNQPQHF. This sequence joins TRBV27 and TRBJ1-5; a weak D match, TRBD1 (6 bases). V lost 6 bases and J lost 1, with 13 bases in between. Germline V CDR1 and CDR2: MNHEY, SMNVEV (reference sequence). CDR3 length equals 15 residues.

V and J are TRBV6-5 and TRBJ1-2, with 10 nucleotides matching TRBD1. The V segment lost 6 bases and the J segment 4 bases; nucleotides outside the gene matches: 5. Germline CDR1 is MNHEY and CDR2 is SVGAGI. This CDR3 contains 14 residues. The CDR3 spells CASRTTGGSYGYTF. CDR3 DNA: TGTGCCAGCAGGACGACAGGGGGCAGCTATGGCTACACCTTC.

The genes are TRBV12-3 or TRBV12-4 and TRBJ1-3; no clear D gene. V was trimmed by 5 bases and J by 4 bases, leaving 3 bases between them. The CDR3 covers 11 residues. CDR3 region: CASSRGNTIYF. CDR3 DNA: TGTGCCAGCAGTCGGGGAAACACCATATATTTT.

This clone was picked up one time. The chain recombines TRBV24-1 with TRBJ2-7, with 7 positions matching TRBD1. The CDR3 has 14 residues. V was clipped by 2 bases and J by 6 bases; unmatched bases: 6. The V gene's germline CDR1 is KGHDR and CDR2 SFDVKD. The CDR3 sequence is CATSDSTGIGEQYF. As DNA, the CDR3 is TGTGCCACCAGTGATTCGACAGGGATCGGCGAGCAGTACTTC.

The chain links TRBV19 to TRBJ1-2; D not resolved. V lost 2 bases to trimming and J lost 4 bases, with 14 bases between them. The V gene's germline CDR1 is LNHDA and CDR2 SQIVND (reference sequence). This CDR3 region has 15 residues. CDR3 in DNA: TGTGCCAGTAGTATATCAGGTTTGTCTGGCTATGGCTACACCTTC. Its protein product is CASSISGLSGYGYTF.

The chain recombines TRBV5-1 with TRBJ2-5; 14 positions match TRBD2. Germline values: CDR1 SGHRS, CDR2 YFSETQ. The CDR3 is 20 residues long. V lost 1 base and J lost 1; bases outside the gene matches: 12. Written as DNA, the CDR3 is TGCGCCAGCAGCTTGTTCCTTGGACTAGCGGGGGGAAAAGCCCAAGAGACCCAGTACTTC. This sequence encodes CASSLFLGLAGGKAQETQYF.

The chain employs TRBV6-8 and TRBJ2-3; D unclear. This CDR3 comprises 17 residues. The V end lost 5 bases, the J end lost 4 bases, and 22 bases lay between the germline ends. Germline CDR1 reads MNHGY; CDR2 reads SAAAGT. The CDR3 spells CASSQFCDRLRADTQYF. The CDR3 bases are TGTGCCAGCAGTCAATTCTGCGACCGTTTACGGGCAGATACGCAGTATTTT.

This CDR3 is CASTEDFSGANVLTF. The CDR3 bases are TGTGCCAGCACCGAGGACTTCTCTGGGGCCAACGTCCTGACTTTC. This rearrangement joins TRBV6-5 to TRBJ2-6; the D gene is possibly TRBD2 (5 bases). Germline V gene lookup returns CDR1 MNHEY and CDR2 SVGAGI. Trimming cost V 7 bases and J 0 bases, with 10 bases left between them. This CDR3 region has 15 residues.